The 30 T cell receptor beta chains given below trace back to one sample, sequenced in a study of cytotoxic CD8 clonotypes in ibrutinib-treated CLL. Data came from immunoSEQ multiplex PCR; TCRdb stores just in-frame clones and leaves some out. The data hold around 130,000 clones, with about 85% observed a single time. The sample was PBMCs, taken after 24 months of ibrutinib treatment. Every receptor here comes from a human donor with chronic lymphocytic leukemia.

The chain links TRBV6-6 to TRBJ1-5; D unresolved. V was pared by 5 bases and J by 3 bases, with 8 bases between. Germline-derived CDR1 and CDR2 are MNHNY and SVGAGI (reference sequence). The CDR3 consists of 13 residues. CDR3 region: CASSPRANQPQHF. The CDR3, as DNA: TGTGCCAGCAGTCCCCGGGCCAATCAGCCCCAGCATTTT.

CDR3 protein: CASSFVPSEGVEAFF. The DNA for the CDR3 is TGTGCCAGCAGCTTTGTTCCTAGTGAGGGAGTTGAAGCTTTCTTT. The chain employs TRBV11-2 and TRBJ1-1; D uncertain. Germline V gene sequence: CDR1 SGHAT, CDR2 FQNNGV. V lost 3 bases, J lost 7 bases, and 18 bases lay in between. CDR3 size: 15 residues.

Note on this clone: Other nucleotide sequences from this sample produce the same CDR3. The rearrangement links TRBV9 to TRBJ1-2; TRBD1 might be the D (5 bases). Trimming took off 0 bases at V and 6 bases at J, with 18 bases between the two ends. Germline V lookup: CDR1 SGDLS, CDR2 YYNGEE. The CDR3 spans 16 residues. CDR3 in amino acids: CASSVDPGQGPHGYTF. The CDR3 DNA is TGTGCCAGCAGCGTAGATCCAGGACAAGGGCCCCATGGCTACACCTTC.

The chain employs TRBV5-1 and TRBJ2-6, with D unresolved. V was trimmed by 1 base and J by 0 bases, leaving 14 bases between them. Per the germline V gene, CDR1 is SGHRS and CDR2 is YFSETQ. The CDR3 has 18 amino acids. For the CDR3, the DNA is TGCGCCAGCAGCTTGATGAGGTCCCGAAACTCTGGGGCCAACGTCCTGACTTTC. Protein sequence: CASSLMRSRNSGANVLTF. Full variable domain (rest looked up from reference TRBV5-1 and TRBJ2-6): KAGVTQTPRYLIKTRGQQVTLSCSPISGHRSVSWYQQTPGQGLQFLFEYFSETQRNKGNFPGRFSGRQFSNSRSEMNVSTLELGDSALYLCASSLMRSRNSGANVLTFGAGSRLTVL.

J is TRBJ2-7 and V is TRBV19; 7 positions match TRBD1. The ends lost 5 bases at V and 3 bases at J; junction bases unmatched: 10. Germline assignment: CDR1 LNHDA and CDR2 SQIVND (reference sequence). The CDR3 spans 15 residues. The CDR3 reads CASSAPGQRNYEQYF. The CDR3 nucleotides read TGTGCCAGTAGTGCCCCGGGACAGCGAAACTACGAGCAGTACTTC.

The rearrangement joins TRBV6-5 to TRBJ2-5, with D possibly matching TRBD1 (5 bases). The V gene lost 5 bases and the J gene lost 2 bases, with 9 bases spanning the gap. The CDR3 consists of 13 residues. The germline V gene encodes CDR1 MNHEY and CDR2 SVGAGI. CDR3 sequence reads: CASSRTLQETQYF. The CDR3 nucleotides read TGTGCCAGCAGTCGGACACTACAAGAGACCCAGTACTTC.

The J gene is TRBJ2-1, the V gene TRBV18; 8 nucleotides align to TRBD1. Germline V gene sequence: CDR1 KGHSH, CDR2 LQKENI. Germline trimming cut 2 bases from V and 4 bases from J; bases unmatched to any gene: 7. The CDR3 covers 16 residues. DNA of the CDR3: TGTGCCAGCTCACCAGCCGGGACAGGCCAATACAATGAGCAGTTCTTC. Amino acids: CASSPAGTGQYNEQFF.

As DNA, the CDR3 is TGTGCCAGCAGCTTATCGGCCGGAACAGGGGGGAATGAAGCTTTCTTT. Translation: CASSLSAGTGGNEAFF. This rearrangement joins TRBV7-9 to TRBJ1-1; 8 bases fit TRBD1. Germline lookup yields CDR1 SEHNR and CDR2 FQNEAQ (reference sequence). This CDR3 is built from 16 residues. The V and J ends lost 2 bases and 7 bases, in that order; junction bases with no gene match: 12.

The sample holds one count of this clone. The rearrangement joins TRBV19 to TRBJ1-2; TRBD1 matches 10 bases. Trimming removed 4 bases from V and 4 bases from J; junction bases left unmatched: 15. Germline V gives CDR1 LNHDA, CDR2 SQIVND (reference sequence). The CDR3 is made up of 18 amino acids. CDR3 region: CASSNSFPGDRGGYGYTF. DNA for the CDR3: TGTGCCAGTAGTAACTCATTTCCCGGGGACAGGGGAGGCTATGGCTACACCTTC.

This clone was seen only once. The rearrangement uses TRBV11-2 and TRBJ2-3; TRBD2 matches at 11 bases. This CDR3 spans 17 amino acids. Germline loops: CDR1 SGHAT, CDR2 FQNNGV. V dropped 3 bases and J dropped 5; count of bases not matched to a gene: 10. The CDR3 nucleotides are TGTGCCAGCAGCTTCACAGTAGCGGGGGGGCATGGAGATACGCAGTATTTT. Encoded protein: CASSFTVAGGHGDTQYF.

Regarding this clone: A much bigger clone sits one base away, suggesting this may be a read error. The rearrangement uses TRBV5-4 and TRBJ1-5, with 11 positions matching TRBD1. The CDR3 sequence is 16 residues long. J lost 4 bases, V lost 3 bases, and 6 bases had no gene match. From germline, CDR1 is SGHNT and CDR2 YYREEE (reference sequence). CDR3 residues: CASSYGQGAGNQPQHF. CDR3 nucleotides: TGTGCCAGCAGCTATGGACAGGGGGCGGGGAATCAGCCCCAGCATTTT.

This clone was counted only a few times. This chain uses TRBV4-1 with TRBJ1-5; a possible D gene is TRBD1 (5 bases). The V end lost 0 bases, the J end lost 5 bases, and 11 bases lay between the germline ends. Germline CDR1 MGHRA, CDR2 YSYEKL. This CDR3 spans 15 amino acids. CDR3 bases: TGCGCCAGCAGCCAAGAAGGTTGGGGGGATCAGCCCCAGCATTTT. It codes for CASSQEGWGDQPQHF.

The chain has TRBV5-1 and TRBJ1-2; no reliable D call. The length of the CDR3 is 16 residues. Germline values: CDR1 SGHRS, CDR2 YFSETQ. V lost 0 bases and J 6 bases, leaving 18 bases between the germline ends. CDR3 DNA: TGCGCCAGCAGCTTGGCCCGCGGCAGGTCCTCGGATGGCTACACCTTC. Translating it yields CASSLARGRSSDGYTF.

The chain links TRBV6-5 to TRBJ1-2; no clear D gene. The V end lost 5 bases, the J end lost 5 bases, and 9 bases lay between the germline ends. The V gene's germline CDR1 is MNHEY and CDR2 SVGAGI. This CDR3 region has 12 residues. The CDR3 bases are TGTGCCAGCAGTCCCCGACCATATGGCTACACCTTC. It is translated as CASSPRPYGYTF.

The rearrangement links TRBV9 to TRBJ2-1; D not certain. CDR1 is SGDLS and CDR2 is YYNGEE in the germline V gene. Trimming stripped 6 bases from V and 3 bases from J, with 10 bases between. The CDR3 totals 13 residues. DNA of the CDR3: TGTGCCAGCACCACATCGGACTACAATGAGCAGTTCTTC. Translated, it gives CASTTSDYNEQFF.

This rearrangement joins TRBV4-3 to TRBJ1-6, with 7 bases matching TRBD1. The CDR3 runs to 16 residues. Germline V lookup: CDR1 LGHNA, CDR2 YSLEER. The V and J ends lost 4 bases and 7 bases, in that order; junction bases with no gene match: 10. CDR3 coding DNA: TGCGCCAGCAGCCTCACCCCCAGACAGGGAAATTCACCCCTCCACTTT. Translated: CASSLTPRQGNSPLHF.

V is TRBV5-4 and J is TRBJ2-1, with D possibly being TRBD1 (5 bases). V lost 0 bases and J lost 0, with 10 bases in between. CDR1 is SGHNT and CDR2 is YYREEE in the germline V gene (reference sequence). The CDR3 extends over 16 amino acids. The CDR3 DNA sequence: TGTGCCAGCAGCTTGGGGGGCAGGAACTCCTACAATGAGCAGTTCTTC. Its translation is CASSLGGRNSYNEQFF.

The rearrangement links TRBV4-3 to TRBJ1-1; D may be TRBD1 (5 bases). The CDR3 extends over 14 amino acids. V lost 3 bases, J lost 1 base, and 9 bases lay in between. From germline, CDR1 is LGHNA and CDR2 YSLEER. The CDR3: CASSQAGENTEAFF. DNA of the CDR3: TGCGCCAGCAGCCAGGCGGGGGAGAACACTGAAGCTTTCTTT.

This chain connects TRBV30 to TRBJ1-6; D is unresolved. V lost 3 bases and J 4 bases, leaving 13 bases between the germline ends. Germline CDR1 and CDR2: GTSNPN and SVGIG (reference sequence). The CDR3 runs 15 residues. The CDR3 sequence: CAWRNRERYNSPLHF. DNA of the CDR3: TGTGCCTGGAGGAATCGAGAAAGGTATAATTCACCCCTCCACTTT.

The rearrangement joins TRBV6-5 to TRBJ1-1; maybe TRBD1 (6 bases). This CDR3 contains 14 residues. V was trimmed by 10 bases and J by 4 bases, leaving 19 bases between them. Germline CDR1 MNHEY, CDR2 SVGAGI. The CDR3: CATWRGAGGTEAFF. The CDR3, as DNA: TGTGCCACGTGGCGGGGGGCTGGGGGCACTGAAGCTTTCTTT.

V and J are TRBV27 and TRBJ1-4; 8 nucleotides align to TRBD1. V shed 4 bases, J shed 6 bases, and the junction held 10 bases outside the gene matches. Germline lookup yields CDR1 MNHEY and CDR2 SMNVEV (reference sequence). This CDR3 is 16 amino acids long. CDR3 in amino acids: CASSSLRGRLDEKLFF. CDR3 nucleotides: TGTGCCAGCAGTTCGCTCAGGGGGCGCCTCGATGAAAAACTGTTTTTT.

The CDR3 spells CASSPAAPSTNYGYTF. CDR3 nucleotide sequence: TGTGCCAGCTCACCGGCGGCCCCATCCACCAACTATGGCTACACCTTC. The V call is TRBV18, the J call TRBJ1-2; the D is unclear. Per germline, CDR1 KGHSH and CDR2 LQKENI. There are 16 residues in the CDR3. V lost 3 bases and J lost 2, with 16 bases in between.

This chain joins TRBV27 and TRBJ1-1; 7 bases map to TRBD1. Trimming removed 0 bases from V and 6 bases from J; junction bases left unmatched: 7. The germline gives CDR1 MNHEY, CDR2 SMNVEV (reference sequence). The CDR3 runs 15 residues. This chain's CDR3 is CASSLSGQRIAEAFF. Written as DNA, the CDR3 is TGTGCCAGCAGTTTATCGGGACAGAGGATTGCTGAAGCTTTCTTT.

The V call is TRBV27, the J call TRBJ2-3, with a tentative D call TRBD1 (6 bases). Germline-derived CDR1 and CDR2 are MNHEY and SMNVEV (reference sequence). V lost 7 bases, J lost 2 bases, and 28 bases lay in between. The CDR3 extends over 19 amino acids. CDR3 loop: CASTYTRLGARGNTDTQYF. DNA for the CDR3: TGTGCCAGCACCTATACCCGTCTGGGGGCTAGGGGGAACACAGATACGCAGTATTTT.

The J gene is TRBJ1-5, the V gene TRBV30; a weak D match, TRBD1 (5 bases). V lost 8 bases, J lost 0 bases, and 14 bases lay in between. This CDR3 spans 14 amino acids. CDR1 and CDR2 (germline): GTSNPN, SVGIG (reference sequence). CDR3 amino acids: CALRGRDSNQPQHF. DNA for the CDR3: TGTGCCCTGCGGGGCAGGGATAGCAATCAGCCCCAGCATTTT.

The chain joins TRBV5-4 to TRBJ1-2; 7 bases line up with TRBD1. CDR1 is SGHNT, CDR2 YYREEE, per germline (reference sequence). The J segment lost 7 bases and the V segment lost 0 bases, leaving 3 bases of the junction unmatched. The CDR3 sequence is 13 residues long. The CDR3 loop reads CASSLVPGGGYTF. The DNA for the CDR3 is TGTGCCAGCAGCTTGGTACCAGGGGGTGGCTACACCTTC.

This clone was counted a single time. The chain recombines TRBV5-6 with TRBJ1-2, with D perhaps TRBD1 (6 bases). V lost 1 base and J 6 bases, leaving 13 bases between the germline ends. The CDR3 sequence is 14 residues long. CDR1 is SGHDT, CDR2 YYEEEE, per germline. The chain's CDR3 is CASSLLRGRDGYTF. The CDR3 bases are TGTGCCAGCAGCTTGTTAAGGGGGAGGGATGGCTACACCTTC.

This clone was seen once. The rearrangement uses TRBV6-1 and TRBJ1-5, with D possibly matching TRBD1 (5 bases). The V and J ends lost 7 bases and 3 bases respectively, with 16 bases between them. CDR1 is MNHNS and CDR2 is SASEGT in the germline V gene. CDR3 size: 15 residues. The CDR3 DNA is TGTGCCAGCACCCCAGGGATGGGGAACAATCAGCCCCAGCATTTT. It encodes CASTPGMGNNQPQHF.

J is TRBJ1-1 and V is TRBV5-1; TRBD1 matches 8 bases. V lost 5 bases and J lost 6; bases outside the gene matches: 15. The germline gives CDR1 SGHRS, CDR2 YFSETQ. The CDR3 length is 16 residues. The CDR3 region has the DNA TGCGCCAGCAGTCAGTCGGGCGACAGGGGAGGGTCTGAAGCTTTCTTT. This gives the protein CASSQSGDRGGSEAFF.

This clone was observed a few times. The rearrangement joins TRBV6-5 to TRBJ1-3, with no clear D. Trimming removed 1 base from V and 0 bases from J, with 7 bases in between. This CDR3 is 15 amino acids long. Per germline, CDR1 MNHEY and CDR2 SVGAGI. CDR3 protein: CASSYYAGSGNTIYF. CDR3 sequence (DNA): TGTGCCAGCAGTTACTACGCCGGCTCTGGAAACACCATATATTTT.